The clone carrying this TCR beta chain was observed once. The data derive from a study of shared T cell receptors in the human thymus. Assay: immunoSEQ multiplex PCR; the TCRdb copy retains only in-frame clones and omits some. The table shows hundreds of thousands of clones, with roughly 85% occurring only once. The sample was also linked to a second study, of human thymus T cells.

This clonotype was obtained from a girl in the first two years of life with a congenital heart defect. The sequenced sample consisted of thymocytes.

CDR3: CATSRDVPGGPYEQYF. The CDR3 DNA is TGTGCCACCAGCAGAGATGTCCCGGGGGGGCCCTACGAGCAGTACTTC. The chain is built from TRBV15 and TRBJ2-5; 8 bases align to TRBD2. The J call is in doubt because the DNA end fits TRBJ2-7 better. This CDR3 is built from 16 residues. CDR1 is LNHNV, CDR2 YYDKDF, per germline (reference sequence).